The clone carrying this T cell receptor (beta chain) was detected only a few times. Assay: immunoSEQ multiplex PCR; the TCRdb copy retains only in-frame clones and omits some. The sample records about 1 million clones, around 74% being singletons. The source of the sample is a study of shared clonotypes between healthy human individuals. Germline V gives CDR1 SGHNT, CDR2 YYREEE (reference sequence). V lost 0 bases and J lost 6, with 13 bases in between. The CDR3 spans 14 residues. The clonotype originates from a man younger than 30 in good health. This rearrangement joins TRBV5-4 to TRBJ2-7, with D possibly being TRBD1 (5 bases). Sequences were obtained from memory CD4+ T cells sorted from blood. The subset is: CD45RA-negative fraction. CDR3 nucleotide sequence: TGTGCCAGCAGCTTGGATAGGACAATGCGCGAGCAGTACTTC. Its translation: CASSLDRTMREQYF.